This T cell receptor (beta chain) was recorded in a study of T cells in Graves' hyperthyroidism and ophthalmopathy (dated 2019 in TCRdb). Broadly, across the study: Peripheral blood samples were taken at the time of initial diagnosis, prior to any treatment. To identify distinguishing TCR V-J signatures, a discovery cohort of about 95 patients was used, comprising some 43 with Graves' ophthalmopathy and around 60 with stable Graves' hyperthyroidism. Whether ophthalmopathy could be predicted prospectively was tested in an independent validation cohort made up of roughly 19 hyperthyroidism patients plus 17 patients who later progressed to ophthalmopathy. The 90 or so discovery patients were randomly split 7:3 into training and test sets. Thyroid tissue and blood T-cell repertoires from over 5 Graves' hyperthyroidism patients were also compared in the study. After blood sampling, hyperthyroidism patients were treated with methimazole at a starting dose of 30 mg daily, and ophthalmopathy patients were treated with high-dose intravenous methylprednisolone. The paper reports TCR Vbeta CDR3 sequencing of approximately 140 peripheral blood samples: over 40 ophthalmopathy, about 75 hyperthyroidism and some 17 progressor patients.

Reading from cysteine to phenylalanine, the CDR3 counts 17 amino acids. This entry keeps only the CDR3 DNA: 51 bases, framed from base 1. Taken from the germline V gene (reference sequence), the CDR1 and CDR2 loops are SGHNT and YYREEE. V loses 4 bases at its end and J loses 7 bases; junction bases beyond the gene matches: 10. In the ophthalmopathy patients, disease was moderately to severely active, with a Clinical Activity Score of 3 or more, a NOSPECS grade of 4 or more, and a duration of less than 3 months. The study excluded patients with uncontrolled infections, other autoimmune diseases, pregnancy or lactation. Diagnoses relied on clinical symptoms, serum thyroxine and TRAb, thyroid ultrasound and orbital computed tomography. PBMCs were isolated from roughly 10 ml of fresh peripheral blood by Ficoll-Paque density gradient centrifugation. Total RNA was extracted using Trizol reagent, and RNA quality was assessed on an Agilent 2100 Bioanalyzer.

Results the study describes overall, beyond this receptor: Most expanded thyroid clonotypes (frequency above 0.001) were also detected in blood, a finding suggesting that blood repertoires may reflect thyroid immune responses. No statistical method was used to set the sample size in advance, and investigators knew the group allocation. In validation, the model predicted progression to ophthalmopathy with around 71% sensitivity and about 73% specificity, a median of 6.5 months before onset. Ophthalmopathy was separated from stable hyperthyroidism by a 13 V-J signature model, with 85% to 90% sensitivity and about 81% specificity obtained in cross-validation and 80%/75% obtained in testing.

This clonotype has a handful of counts. Its antigen is unknown. Per-base qualities were not stored, and no clone one base away is much larger. The TCR beta CDR3 regions were amplified from RNA transcripts. The first round of RT-PCR for the TCR CDR3 was performed with the HTBI primer set and the Qiagen OneStep RT-PCR kit. A second multiplex PCR round built the libraries, followed by size selection and purification. The libraries were sequenced on an Illumina HiSeq2000 using paired-end 100 bp reads. Per the source publication's procedure: SOAPnuke was used to process the raw data, removing reads that contained adapters or uncalled bases, had a mean Phred below 15, or lacked an exact match to the constant primer or identifier. COPE v1.2.5 was used to merge the high-quality paired reads, and each unique nucleotide sequence was defined as a clonotype. MiTCR v1.1 was used to align the clonotypes against IMGT TRBV, TRBD and TRBJ reference segments. Only V-J combinations with frequency above 0.0001, covering 99% to 99.2% of repertoires, were analysed. A TCS score was defined as the ratio between F50 (clonal expansion) and ExV (chaos), using BLOSUM62-based TCRdist between CDR3 peptides within each V-J. Welch's t-statistics and random forest reduced around 550 V-J features to 10 to 15, which were used in a naive Bayes classifier (R e1071). TCRdb handled the public reads itself, with Q25 trimming in fastp and clone calling in MiXCR, and kept productive beta chains. Every entry covers one CDR3 protein and lists the most common genes and DNA from its rows. The authors' filters were not applied to this entry. The sample includes about 640,000 distinct CDR3 sequences, with less than 25% observed a single time. The ten largest clonotypes hold under 35% of the sample.

The clonotype originates from a man aged 25 to 45 with Graves' ophthalmopathy. The sequencing sample was made of blood. The V gene is TRBV5-4 and the J gene is TRBJ2-1, and 14 bases in between align with TRBD2. The CDR3 region reads CASSGGLAGALGNEQFF. The DNA reads TGTGCCAGCAGCGGGGGACTAGCGGGAGCCCTCGGGAATGAGCAGTTCTTC.